A single sample is the source of the 20 T cell receptor beta chains below, sequenced in a study of CD8 T cells in ankylosing spondylitis. Each CDR3 protein gets one entry after TCRdb re-called the 5' RACE reads with MiXCR. Among around 440,000 distinct CDR3 sequences listed, 17% were seen once. These receptors have no identified antigens. General study points: Characteristic, it appeared, of ankylosing spondylitis blood was a TCR beta motif of eight or nine highly homologous variants.

The sequenced sample was blood, either unsorted or a sorted T cell fraction (not recorded which). These receptor sequences come from a male donor with ankylosing spondylitis.

The chain combines TRBV12-3 or TRBV12-4 with TRBJ2-7; 8 bases fit TRBD2. The CDR3 runs to 11 residues. V gave up 6 bases and J gave up 5 bases; unmatched junction bases: 0. The CDR3 sequence: CASSGRDEQYF. In DNA form, the CDR3 reads TGTGCCAGCAGCGGGAGGGACGAGCAGTACTTC.

The rearrangement links TRBV20-1 to TRBJ1-1; D unresolved. V lost 6 bases and J 1 base, leaving 9 bases between the germline ends. CDR1 DFQATT and CDR2 SNEGSKA come from the germline V gene (reference sequence). This CDR3 has 12 amino acids. The CDR3: CSAHRPNTEAFF. CDR3 coding DNA: TGCAGTGCCCACCGGCCGAACACTGAAGCTTTCTTT.

A few counts support this clonotype. The junction shows a germline mismatch at one end, possibly a read error. The chain is built from TRBV20-1 and TRBJ2-1; the match to TRBD2 covers 10 bases. The CDR3 is made up of 11 amino acids. Germline assignment: CDR1 DFQATT and CDR2 SNEGSKA (reference sequence). Here the CDR3 reads CSVVDTSGAIF. The CDR3 nucleotides read TGCAGCGTGGTGGATACTAGCGGGGCTATCTTC.

The chain uses TRBV6-1 and TRBJ1-2; possible D gene TRBD1, 6 bases. The CDR3 length is 12 residues. V was shortened by 6 bases and J by 8 bases, with 13 bases between the two germline ends. CDR1 MNHNS and CDR2 SASEGT come from the germline V gene. CDR3 nucleotide sequence: TGTGCCAGCAGCGGGGGCCAGAGGGGCTACACCTTC. It encodes CASSGGQRGYTF.

This clonotype came up a few times. The CDR3 loop is CATSDFGAYEQYF. The CDR3 bases are TGTGCCACCAGTGATTTCGGAGCCTACGAGCAGTACTTC. The chain carries TRBV24-1 and TRBJ2-7; D gene ambiguous. Germline values: CDR1 KGHDR, CDR2 SFDVKD. The CDR3 runs to 13 residues. V lost 1 base and J 2 bases, leaving 5 bases between the germline ends.

This clonotype has only a few counts. This chain links TRBV20-1 with TRBJ2-1, with 7 nucleotides matching TRBD2. This CDR3 spans 13 amino acids. Germline-derived CDR1 and CDR2 are DFQATT and SNEGSKA (reference sequence). V was clipped by 5 bases and J by 6 bases; unmatched bases: 7. CDR3 amino acids: CSAPGPGGNEQFF. The CDR3 bases are TGCAGTGCTCCAGGACCGGGGGGCAATGAGCAGTTCTTC.

This clonotype was counted a few times. This sequence joins TRBV27 and TRBJ1-3, with D possibly matching TRBD1 (5 bases). Germline V gene sequence: CDR1 MNHEY, CDR2 SMNVEV (reference sequence). CDR3 length: 14 amino acids. Trimming left V 0 bases short and J 4 bases short, with 7 bases between. This chain's CDR3 is CASSLSGLGNTIYF. DNA for the CDR3: TGTGCCAGCAGTTTATCGGGGCTAGGAAACACCATATATTTT.

This rearrangement joins TRBV7-9 to TRBJ2-5, with no clear D. CDR1 and CDR2 from the germline V gene are SEHNR and FQNEAQ (reference sequence). V was cut by 1 base and J by 7 bases, with 10 bases left in between. The CDR3 totals 13 residues. The CDR3: CASSLDGPGTQYF. DNA of the CDR3: TGTGCCAGCAGCTTAGACGGGCCAGGGACCCAGTACTTC.

In its sample, this clonotype was seen a few times. The chain carries TRBV7-3 and TRBJ2-1; 11 bases are a match to TRBD2. There are 15 residues in the CDR3. The trim removed 4 bases at V and 6 bases at J, leaving 5 bases unmatched. Looked up from germline, CDR1 is SGHTA and CDR2 is FQGTGA. CDR3 sequence (DNA): TGTGCCAGCAGCTCTATAGCGGGGGGGGTCAATGAGCAGTTCTTC. Amino acid sequence: CASSSIAGGVNEQFF.

This clonotype came up a few times. The V and J genes are TRBV6-1 and TRBJ1-2; no reliable D call. V was cut by 3 bases and J by 6 bases, with 11 bases left in between. CDR1 is MNHNS, CDR2 SASEGT, per germline. The CDR3 totals 13 residues. The CDR3 sequence is CASSDRRADGYTF. The CDR3 bases are TGTGCCAGCAGTGACCGCAGAGCCGATGGCTACACCTTC.

This clonotype has at least ten counts. The chain links TRBV12-3 or TRBV12-4 to TRBJ1-1; TRBD1 might be the D (6 bases). The CDR3 is made up of 15 amino acids. V gave up 3 bases and J gave up 0 bases, with 11 bases separating them. The CDR3 region is CASSFGQHMNTEAFF. The DNA for the CDR3 is TGTGCCAGCAGTTTCGGACAGCACATGAACACTGAAGCTTTCTTT.

The sample holds a few counts of this clonotype. CDR3 in amino acids: CASSYPPYNEQFF. The CDR3 DNA follows: TGTGCCAGCAGTTACCCTCCCTACAATGAGCAGTTCTTC. The chain joins TRBV6-5 to TRBJ2-1, with D hard to call. The germline gives CDR1 MNHEY, CDR2 SVGAGI. Trimming removed 2 bases at V and 2 bases at J, with 4 bases between. The CDR3 totals 13 residues.

This clonotype was picked up a small number of times. The chain has TRBV12-3 or TRBV12-4 and TRBJ2-1, with 11 bases aligning to TRBD2. J lost 7 bases, V lost 8 bases, and 7 bases had no gene match. There are 14 residues in the CDR3. Here the CDR3 reads CASLYGLAGNEQFF. CDR3 coding DNA: TGTGCCAGCCTATATGGACTAGCGGGTAATGAGCAGTTCTTC.

This clonotype was seen at least ten times. The chain combines TRBV20-1 with TRBJ1-1; D is undetermined. Between the trimmed V and J ends, which lost 3 bases and 1 base, there was a span of 3 bases. The CDR3 is 11 residues long. Germline-derived CDR1 and CDR2 are DFQATT and SNEGSKA (reference sequence). The CDR3 here is CSARGNTEAFF. CDR3 sequence (DNA): TGCAGTGCTAGGGGGAACACTGAAGCTTTCTTT.

In its sample, this clonotype was seen a few times. This chain uses TRBV12-3 or TRBV12-4 with TRBJ2-2, with TRBD2 matching 9 bases. J lost 4 bases, V lost 7 bases, and 7 bases had no gene match. The CDR3 runs to 15 residues. CDR3 DNA sequence: TGTGCCAGCAACCCGCTAGCGGGGACCACCGGGGAGCTGTTTTTT. Translating gives CASNPLAGTTGELFF.

V usage is TRBV7-9 and J usage is TRBJ1-2; unclear D gene. Per the germline V gene, CDR1 is SEHNR and CDR2 is FQNEAQ (reference sequence). The CDR3 totals 13 residues. Trimming removed 0 bases from V and 8 bases from J, with 10 bases in between. The CDR3 nucleotides read TGTGCCAGCAGCTTAGCGGGAAGCCGCGGCTACACCTTC. The encoded protein is CASSLAGSRGYTF. Variable domain in full (rest from reference TRBV7-9 and TRBJ1-2): DTGVSQNPRHKITKRGQNVTFRCDPISEHNRLYWYRQTLGQGPEFLTYFQNEAQLEKSRLLSDRFSAERPKGSFSTLEIQRTEQGDSAMYLCASSLAGSRGYTFGSGTRLTVV.

In this sample, this clonotype turned up many times. The rearrangement uses TRBV12-3 or TRBV12-4 and TRBJ1-1; 9 bases fit TRBD1. The CDR3 has 13 amino acids. The V gene end was trimmed by 6 bases and the J gene end by 6 bases; junction bases not matched to a gene: 5. CDR3 loop: CASRIQGAPEAFF. In nucleotides, the CDR3 is TGTGCCAGCAGGATACAGGGGGCGCCTGAAGCTTTCTTT.

J is TRBJ1-2 and V is TRBV7-2, with D unresolved. The germline V gene encodes CDR1 SGHTA and CDR2 FQGNSA. The CDR3 length is 10 residues. CDR3 loop: CGGTNYGYTF. As DNA, the CDR3 is TGTGGAGGAACTAACTATGGCTACACCTTC.

This clonotype turned up a few times. This rearrangement joins TRBV6-5 to TRBJ2-5, with a possible D match to TRBD2 (5 bases). The CDR3 length is 15 residues. Deletions cut 1 base from V and 1 base from J, with 10 bases between. Germline CDR1 MNHEY, CDR2 SVGAGI. DNA for the CDR3: TGTGCCAGCAGTTACTGGGCTAGCCTCCAAGAGACCCAGTACTTC. It specifies CASSYWASLQETQYF.

This chain joins TRBV7-8 and TRBJ1-2; a weak D match, TRBD1 (5 bases). The CDR3 consists of 16 residues. With 5 bases removed from V and 7 bases from J, the gap between germline ends came to 23 bases. Germline CDR1 is SGHVS and CDR2 is FQNEAQ. The chain's CDR3 is CASSLFRDPLAGGYTF. CDR3 nucleotides: TGTGCCAGCAGCCTCTTCCGGGACCCACTAGCGGGTGGCTACACCTTC. Full variable domain (outside the CDR3, taken from reference TRBV7-8 and TRBJ1-2): GAGVSQSPRYKVAKRGQDVALRCDPISGHVSLFWYQQALGQGPEFLTYFQNEAQLDKSGLPSDRFFAERPEGSVSTLKIQRTQQEDSAVYLCASSLFRDPLAGGYTFGSGTRLTVV.